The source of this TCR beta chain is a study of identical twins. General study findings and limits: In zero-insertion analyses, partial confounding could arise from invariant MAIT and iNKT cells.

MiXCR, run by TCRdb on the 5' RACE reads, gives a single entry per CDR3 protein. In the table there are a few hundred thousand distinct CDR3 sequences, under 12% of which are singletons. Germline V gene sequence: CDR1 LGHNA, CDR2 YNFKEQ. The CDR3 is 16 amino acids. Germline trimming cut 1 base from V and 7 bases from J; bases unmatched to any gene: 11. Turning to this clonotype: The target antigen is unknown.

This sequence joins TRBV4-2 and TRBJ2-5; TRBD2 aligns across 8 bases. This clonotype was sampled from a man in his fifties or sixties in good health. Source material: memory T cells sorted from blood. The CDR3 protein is CASSQGSSGGAGTQYF. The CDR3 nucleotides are TGTGCCAGCAGCCAAGGGTCTTCGGGGGGGGCAGGGACCCAGTACTTC.